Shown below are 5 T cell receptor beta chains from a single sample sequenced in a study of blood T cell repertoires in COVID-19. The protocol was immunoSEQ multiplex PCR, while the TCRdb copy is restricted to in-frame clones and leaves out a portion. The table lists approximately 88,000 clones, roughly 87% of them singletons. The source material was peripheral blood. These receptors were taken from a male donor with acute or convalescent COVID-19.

The CDR3 region has the DNA TGTGCCAGCAGTACGTGGGGGGGCGCATCTGAGACCCAGTACTTC. Translation gives CASSTWGGASETQYF. The rearrangement links TRBV7-2 to TRBJ2-5, with a weak D call TRBD2 (7 bases). This CDR3 is built from 15 residues. Deletions cut 6 bases from V and 5 bases from J, with 19 bases between. Germline V lookup: CDR1 SGHTA, CDR2 FQGNSA.

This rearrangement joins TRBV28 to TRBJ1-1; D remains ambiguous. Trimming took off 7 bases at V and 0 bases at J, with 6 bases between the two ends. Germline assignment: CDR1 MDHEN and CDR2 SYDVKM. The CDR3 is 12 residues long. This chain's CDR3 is CASNTMNTEAFF. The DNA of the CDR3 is TGTGCCAGCAATACTATGAACACTGAAGCTTTCTTT. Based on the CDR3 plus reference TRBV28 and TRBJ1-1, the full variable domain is DVKVTQSSRYLVKRTGEKVFLECVQDMDHENMFWYRQDPGLGLRLIYFSYDVKMKEKGDIPEGYSVSREKKERFSLILESASTNQTSMYLCASNTMNTEAFFGQGTRLTVV.

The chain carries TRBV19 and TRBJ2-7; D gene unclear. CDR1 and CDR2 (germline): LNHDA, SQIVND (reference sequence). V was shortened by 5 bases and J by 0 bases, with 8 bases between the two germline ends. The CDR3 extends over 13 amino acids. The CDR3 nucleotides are TGTGCCAGTAGTCCGAGTAGCTCCTACGAGCAGTACTTC. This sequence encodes CASSPSSSYEQYF. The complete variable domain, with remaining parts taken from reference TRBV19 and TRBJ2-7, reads DGGITQSPKYLFRKEGQNVTLSCEQNLNHDAMYWYRQDPGQGLRLIYYSQIVNDFQKGDIAEGYSVSREKKESFPLTVTSAQKNPTAFYLCASSPSSSYEQYFGPGTRLTVT.

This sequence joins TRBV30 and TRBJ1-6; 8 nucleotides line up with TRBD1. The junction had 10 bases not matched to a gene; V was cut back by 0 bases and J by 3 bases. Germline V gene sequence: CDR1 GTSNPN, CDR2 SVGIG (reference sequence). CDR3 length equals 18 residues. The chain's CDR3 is CAWSVQSPGTGYNSPLHF. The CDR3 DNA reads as TGTGCCTGGAGTGTTCAAAGCCCCGGGACAGGCTATAATTCACCCCTCCACTTT. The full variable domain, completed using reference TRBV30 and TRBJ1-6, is SQTIHQWPATLVQPVGSPLSLECTVEGTSNPNLYWYRQAAGRGLQLLFYSVGIGQISSEVPQNLSASRPQDRQFILSSKKLLLSDSGFYLCAWSVQSPGTGYNSPLHFGNGTRLTVT.

The CDR3 region is CASSRASGGQGETQYF. The CDR3 DNA sequence: TGTGCCAGCAGTCGTGCTAGCGGGGGGCAGGGGGAGACCCAGTACTTC. V and J are TRBV13 and TRBJ2-5; 11 positions match TRBD2. After removal of 6 bases from V and 5 bases from J, the junction contained 11 bases not matched to a gene. CDR1 and CDR2 from the germline V gene are PRHDT and FYEKMQ (reference sequence). This CDR3 has 16 amino acids.